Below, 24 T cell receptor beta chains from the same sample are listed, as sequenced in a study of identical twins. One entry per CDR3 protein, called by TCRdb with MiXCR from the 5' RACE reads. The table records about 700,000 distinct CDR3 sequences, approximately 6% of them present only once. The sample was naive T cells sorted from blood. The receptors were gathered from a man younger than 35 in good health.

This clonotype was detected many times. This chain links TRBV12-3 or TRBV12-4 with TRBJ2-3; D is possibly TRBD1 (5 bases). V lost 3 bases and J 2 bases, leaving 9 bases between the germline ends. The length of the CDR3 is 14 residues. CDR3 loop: CASSLLRVTDTQYF. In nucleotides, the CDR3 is TGTGCCAGCAGTTTGCTCAGGGTCACAGATACGCAGTATTTT.

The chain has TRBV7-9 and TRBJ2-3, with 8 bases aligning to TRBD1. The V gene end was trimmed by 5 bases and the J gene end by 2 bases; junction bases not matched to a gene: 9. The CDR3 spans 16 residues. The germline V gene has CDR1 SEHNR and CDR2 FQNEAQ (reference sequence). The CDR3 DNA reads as TGTGCCAGCAGCACCAGGACAGGGAGCGCCACAGATACGCAGTATTTT. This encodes CASSTRTGSATDTQYF.

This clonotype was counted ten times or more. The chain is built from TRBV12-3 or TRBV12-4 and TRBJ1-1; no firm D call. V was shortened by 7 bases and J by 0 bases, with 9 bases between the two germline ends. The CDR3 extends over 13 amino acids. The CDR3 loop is CASTSDLNTEAFF. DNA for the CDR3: TGTGCCAGCACCAGTGACCTGAACACTGAAGCTTTCTTT.

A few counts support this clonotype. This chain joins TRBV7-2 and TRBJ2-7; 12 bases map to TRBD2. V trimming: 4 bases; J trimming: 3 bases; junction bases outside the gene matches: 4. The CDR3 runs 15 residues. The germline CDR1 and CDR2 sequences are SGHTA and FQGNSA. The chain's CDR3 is CASSSRTSGIYEQYF. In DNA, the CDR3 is TGTGCCAGCAGCTCTCGGACTAGCGGGATCTACGAGCAGTACTTC.

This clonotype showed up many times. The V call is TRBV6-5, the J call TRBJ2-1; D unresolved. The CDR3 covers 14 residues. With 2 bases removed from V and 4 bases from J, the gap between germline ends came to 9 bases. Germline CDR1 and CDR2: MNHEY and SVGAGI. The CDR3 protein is CASSYGVTYNEQFF. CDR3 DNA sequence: TGTGCCAGCAGTTACGGTGTGACTTACAATGAGCAGTTCTTC.

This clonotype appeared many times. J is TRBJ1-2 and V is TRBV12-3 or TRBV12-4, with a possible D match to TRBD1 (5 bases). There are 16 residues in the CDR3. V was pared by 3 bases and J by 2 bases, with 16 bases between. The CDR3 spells CASSFSTLGENYGYTF. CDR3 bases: TGTGCCAGCAGTTTCTCGACTCTGGGGGAAAACTATGGCTACACCTTC.

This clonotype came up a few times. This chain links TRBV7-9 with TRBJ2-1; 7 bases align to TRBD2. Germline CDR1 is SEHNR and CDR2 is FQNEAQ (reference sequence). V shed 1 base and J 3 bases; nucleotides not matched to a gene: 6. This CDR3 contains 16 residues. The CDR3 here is CASSLGGGRGYNEQFF. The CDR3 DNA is TGTGCCAGCAGCTTAGGGGGCGGGAGAGGCTACAATGAGCAGTTCTTC.

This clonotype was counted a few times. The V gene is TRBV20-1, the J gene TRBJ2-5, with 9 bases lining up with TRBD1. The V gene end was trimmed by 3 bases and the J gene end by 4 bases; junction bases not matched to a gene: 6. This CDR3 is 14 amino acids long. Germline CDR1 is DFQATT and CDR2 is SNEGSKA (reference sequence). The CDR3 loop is CSARGGTGTETQYF. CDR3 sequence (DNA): TGCAGTGCTAGGGGCGGGACAGGGACAGAGACCCAGTACTTC.

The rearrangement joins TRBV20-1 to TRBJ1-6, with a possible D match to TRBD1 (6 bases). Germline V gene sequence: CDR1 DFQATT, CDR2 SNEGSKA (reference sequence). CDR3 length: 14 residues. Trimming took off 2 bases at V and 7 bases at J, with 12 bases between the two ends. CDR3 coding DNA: TGCAGTGCTAGACTACAGGGTGCGAATTCACCCCTCCACTTT. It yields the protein CSARLQGANSPLHF.

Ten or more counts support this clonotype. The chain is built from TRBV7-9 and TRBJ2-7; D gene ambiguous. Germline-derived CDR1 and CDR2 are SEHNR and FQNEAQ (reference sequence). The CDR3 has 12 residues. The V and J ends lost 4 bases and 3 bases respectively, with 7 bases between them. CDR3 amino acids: CASSSGVYEQYF. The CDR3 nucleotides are TGTGCCAGCAGCTCCGGTGTCTACGAGCAGTACTTC.

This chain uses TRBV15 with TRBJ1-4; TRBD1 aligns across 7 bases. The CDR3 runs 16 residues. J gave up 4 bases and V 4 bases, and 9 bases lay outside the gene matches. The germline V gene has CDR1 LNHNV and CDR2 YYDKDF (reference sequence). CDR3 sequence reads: CATSTRGGGGNEKLFF. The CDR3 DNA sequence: TGTGCCACCAGCACCCGAGGAGGGGGCGGTAATGAAAAACTGTTTTTT.

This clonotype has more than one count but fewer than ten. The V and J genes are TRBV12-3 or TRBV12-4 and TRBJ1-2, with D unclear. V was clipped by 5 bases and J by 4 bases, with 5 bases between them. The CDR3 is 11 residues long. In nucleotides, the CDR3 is TGTGCCAGCAGTCTCCTCTATGGCTACACCTTC. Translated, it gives CASSLLYGYTF.

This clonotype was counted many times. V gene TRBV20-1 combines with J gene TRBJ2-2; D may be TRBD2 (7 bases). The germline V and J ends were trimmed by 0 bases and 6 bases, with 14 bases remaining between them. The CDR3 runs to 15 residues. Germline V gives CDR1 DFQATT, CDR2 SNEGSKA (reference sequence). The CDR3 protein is CSARDRGEGPGELFF. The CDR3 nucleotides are TGCAGTGCTAGAGATAGGGGGGAGGGCCCCGGGGAGCTGTTTTTT.

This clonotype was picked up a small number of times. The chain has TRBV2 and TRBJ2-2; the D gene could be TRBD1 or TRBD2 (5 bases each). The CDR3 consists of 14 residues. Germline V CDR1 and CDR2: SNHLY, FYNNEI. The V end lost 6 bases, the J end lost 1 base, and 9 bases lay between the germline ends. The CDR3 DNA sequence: TGTGCCAGCAGGGGGACGGTGAACACCGGGGAGCTGTTTTTT. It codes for CASRGTVNTGELFF. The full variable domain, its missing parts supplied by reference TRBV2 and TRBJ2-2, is EPEVTQTPSHQVTQMGQEVILRCVPISNHLYFYWYRQILGQKVEFLVSFYNNEISEKSEIFDDQFSVERPDGSNFTLKIRSTKLEDSAMYFCASRGTVNTGELFFGEGSRLTVL.

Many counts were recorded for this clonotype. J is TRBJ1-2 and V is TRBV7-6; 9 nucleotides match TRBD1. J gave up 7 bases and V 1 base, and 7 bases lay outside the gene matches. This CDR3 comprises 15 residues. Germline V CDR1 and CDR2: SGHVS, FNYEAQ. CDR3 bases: TGTGCCAGCAGCTTAGACGGGACAGGGCCGGGTGGCTACACCTTC. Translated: CASSLDGTGPGGYTF. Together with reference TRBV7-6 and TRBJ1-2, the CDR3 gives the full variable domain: GAGVSQSPRYKVTKRGQDVALRCDPISGHVSLYWYRQALGQGPEFLTYFNYEAQQDKSGLPNDRFSAERPEGSISTLTIQRTEQRDSAMYRCASSLDGTGPGGYTFGSGTRLTVV.

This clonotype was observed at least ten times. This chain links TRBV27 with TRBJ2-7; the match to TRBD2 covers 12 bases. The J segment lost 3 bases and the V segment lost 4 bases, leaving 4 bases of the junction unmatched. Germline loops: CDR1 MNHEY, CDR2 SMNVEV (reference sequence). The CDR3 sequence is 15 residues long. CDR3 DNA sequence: TGTGCCAGCAGTTCCCGGACTAGCGGGAACTACGAGCAGTACTTC. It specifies CASSSRTSGNYEQYF.

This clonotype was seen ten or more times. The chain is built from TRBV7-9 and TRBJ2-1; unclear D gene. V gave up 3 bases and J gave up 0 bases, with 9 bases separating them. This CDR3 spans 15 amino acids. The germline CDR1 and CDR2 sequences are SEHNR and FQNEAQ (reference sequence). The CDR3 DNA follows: TGTGCCAGCAGCTTCGGCTCCAGCTCCTACAATGAGCAGTTCTTC. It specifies CASSFGSSSYNEQFF.

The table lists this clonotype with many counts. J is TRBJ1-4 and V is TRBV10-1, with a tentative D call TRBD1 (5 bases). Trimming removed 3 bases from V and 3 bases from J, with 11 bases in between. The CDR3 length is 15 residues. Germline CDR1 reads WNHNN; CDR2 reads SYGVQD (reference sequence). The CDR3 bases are TGCGCCAGCAGTGATTCCAGGGAACCTAATGAAAAACTGTTTTTT. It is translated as CASSDSREPNEKLFF.

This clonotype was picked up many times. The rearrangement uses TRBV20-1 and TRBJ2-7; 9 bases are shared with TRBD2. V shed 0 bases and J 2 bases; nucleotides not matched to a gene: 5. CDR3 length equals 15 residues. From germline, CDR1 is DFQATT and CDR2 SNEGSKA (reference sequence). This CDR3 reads CSARDRTSVPYEQYF. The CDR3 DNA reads TGCAGTGCTAGAGATAGGACTAGCGTTCCCTACGAGCAGTACTTC.

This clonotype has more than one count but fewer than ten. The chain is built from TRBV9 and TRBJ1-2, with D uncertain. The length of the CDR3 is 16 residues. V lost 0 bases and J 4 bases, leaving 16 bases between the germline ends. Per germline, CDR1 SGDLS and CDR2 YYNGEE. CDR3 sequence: CASSVERSGVGYGYTF. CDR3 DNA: TGTGCCAGCAGCGTAGAAAGGTCTGGGGTGGGCTATGGCTACACCTTC.

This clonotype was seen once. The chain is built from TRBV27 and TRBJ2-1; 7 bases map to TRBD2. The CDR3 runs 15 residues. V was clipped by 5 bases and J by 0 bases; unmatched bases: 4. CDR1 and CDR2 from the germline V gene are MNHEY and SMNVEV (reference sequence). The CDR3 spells CASSGTTPSYNEQFF. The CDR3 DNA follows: TGTGCCAGCAGTGGGACTACGCCCTCCTACAATGAGCAGTTCTTC.

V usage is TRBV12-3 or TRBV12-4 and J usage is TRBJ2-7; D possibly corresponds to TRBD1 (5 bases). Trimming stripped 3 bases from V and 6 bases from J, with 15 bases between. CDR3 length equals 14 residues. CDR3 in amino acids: CASSLSQASREQYF. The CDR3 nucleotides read TGTGCCAGCAGTTTGTCACAGGCATCGCGCGAGCAGTACTTC.

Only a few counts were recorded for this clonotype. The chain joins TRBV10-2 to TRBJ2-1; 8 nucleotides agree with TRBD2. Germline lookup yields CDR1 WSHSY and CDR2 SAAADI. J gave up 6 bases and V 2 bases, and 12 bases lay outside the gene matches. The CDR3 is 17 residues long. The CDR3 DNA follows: TGCGCCAGCAGTGAGAGGGGGTTGAGCGGGAGCGCCAATGAGCAGTTCTTC. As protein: CASSERGLSGSANEQFF.

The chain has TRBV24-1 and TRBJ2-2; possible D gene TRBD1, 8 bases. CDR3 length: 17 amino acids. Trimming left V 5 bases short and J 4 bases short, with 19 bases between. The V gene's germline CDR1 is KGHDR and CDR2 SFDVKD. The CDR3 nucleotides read TGTGCCACCAGTGGCAGGGGGCGCAGGGGGGGCACCGGGGAGCTGTTTTTT. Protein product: CATSGRGRRGGTGELFF.